One sample yielded the 5 T cell receptor beta chains listed below, sequenced in a study of cytomegalovirus exposure and HLA in healthy donors (dated by TCRdb to the late 2010s). Receptors were amplified or captured by the immunoSEQ multiplex PCR assay. The multiplex PCR relied on a mix of 60 forward primers for TCR Vbeta segments and 13 reverse primers for TCR Jbeta segments. TCRdb carries this immuneACCESS record with in-frame sequences only. Its versions omit some clonotypes, under half of them owing to an unresolved V gene in the studies checked, with the rest unexplained. This sample has 90,000 or so clones in its table, and roughly 63% of those were observed once. The ten largest clones represent roughly 5.5% of the sample. The sequenced material came from PBMCs. The receptors originated from a boy aged 5-17 years in good health and CMV-seropositive.

This clone was seen just once. The chain's CDR3 is CASSLGQGVVGGYTF. The CDR3 coding sequence is TGTGCCAGCAGCCTAGGACAGGGTGTCGTCGGGGGCTACACCTTC. The V call is TRBV7-6, the J call TRBJ1-2; the match to TRBD1 covers 8 bases. Germline trimming cut 5 bases from V and 8 bases from J; bases unmatched to any gene: 13. The CDR3 has 15 amino acids. Germline V CDR1 and CDR2: SGHVS, FNYEAQ.

The chain links TRBV23-1 to TRBJ1-1, with TRBD1 matching 7 bases. TRBV23-1 has ORF status, its function being uncertain. The junction had 10 bases not matched to a gene; V was cut back by 8 bases and J by 10 bases. The CDR3 extends over 12 amino acids. This chain's CDR3 is CASRIGQVGAFF. DNA of the CDR3: TGCGCCAGCCGGATCGGACAGGTCGGAGCTTTCTTT.

This clone was observed a handful of times. The V call is TRBV19, the J call TRBJ1-6, with 7 bases aligning to TRBD1. V was pared by 4 bases and J by 10 bases, with 7 bases of the junction left unmatched. Germline CDR1 reads LNHDA; CDR2 reads SQIVND (reference sequence). The CDR3 has 14 residues. The CDR3 here is CASSRDSGSSPLHF. CDR3 in DNA: TGTGCCAGTAGTAGGGACAGCGGATCCTCACCCCTCCACTTT.

This chain joins TRBV7-9 and TRBJ2-1; TRBD2 is a possible D gene (6 bases). The germline V gene has CDR1 SEHNR and CDR2 FQNEAQ (reference sequence). This CDR3 spans 15 amino acids. The V end was cut by 6 bases, the J end by 0 bases, with 12 bases between. CDR3 DNA: TGTGCCAGCAGTCTACTAGCCGACTCCTACAATGAGCAGTTCTTC. Protein product: CASSLLADSYNEQFF.

The gene calls are TRBV9 and TRBJ2-1; the match to TRBD2 covers 16 bases. V shed 3 bases and J 4 bases; nucleotides not matched to a gene: 4. Germline assignment: CDR1 SGDLS and CDR2 YYNGEE. CDR3 length: 17 amino acids. This CDR3 is CASSGGLAGGYYNEQFF. For the CDR3, the DNA is TGTGCCAGCAGCGGGGGACTAGCGGGAGGGTATTACAATGAGCAGTTCTTC.